What follows is one T cell receptor (beta chain) and its context. Its antigen is as yet unknown. TCRdb re-clonotyped the PCR reads via MiXCR. The repertoire holds tens of thousands of clones, approximately 15% seen once, with about 15% in the top ten. These data belong to a study of metastatic and nonmetastatic thyroid tumors. Germline V lookup: CDR1 GTSNPN, CDR2 SVGIG (reference sequence). The V end was cut by 0 bases, the J end by 3 bases, with 8 bases between. The CDR3 is 13 residues long. Regarding the study as a whole: According to reports, the diversity of TCR beta was significantly higher in malignant thyroid tumors than in benign nodules, and this held in both blood and tumor samples.

Thyroid surgery took place with no prior treatment in any patient. This sequence was found in a male donor with papillary thyroid cancer or a benign thyroid nodule (not recorded which). Some clones in this sample may be carry-over from other donors' samples. Sequencing was performed on blood. V gene TRBV30 combines with J gene TRBJ1-1; the D is unclear. The CDR3 here is CAWSVFEDTEAFF. CDR3 nucleotides: TGTGCCTGGAGTGTCTTCGAGGACACTGAAGCTTTCTTT.